These 5 T cell receptor beta chains originate from one sample sequenced in a study of metastatic and nonmetastatic thyroid tumors. TCRdb redid the clone calls on the PCR reads using MiXCR. Of about 16,000 clones in the sample, about 29% were seen once. Each patient went into thyroid surgery without having received any treatment. The sequencing input was tumor tissue. The receptors stem from a male donor with papillary thyroid cancer or a benign thyroid nodule (not recorded which). Some clones in this sample may be carry-over from other donors' samples.

The chain carries TRBV5-8 and TRBJ2-7, with a weak D call TRBD1 (6 bases). This CDR3 contains 15 residues. V was clipped by 4 bases and J by 10 bases, with 24 bases between them. Germline values: CDR1 SGHTS, CDR2 YDEGEE. The CDR3 loop is CASSPDNDRKASQYF. The CDR3 region has the DNA TGTGCCAGCAGCCCCGATAACGACAGGAAAGCCTCCCAGTACTTC. Complete variable domain (other parts from reference TRBV5-8 and TRBJ2-7): EAGVTQSPTHLIKTRGQQATLRCSPISGHTSVYWYQQALGLGLQFLLWYDEGEERNRGNFPPRFSGRQFPNYSSELNVNALELEDSALYLCASSPDNDRKASQYFGPGTRLTVT.

The CDR3 DNA follows: TGTGCCAGCGATTCTCTAGGAGGGAGGGCCAAGAACGAGCAGTACTTC. Its protein is CASDSLGGRAKNEQYF. The chain has TRBV6-2 or TRBV6-3 and TRBJ2-7; 7 bases agree with TRBD2. The germline gives CDR1 MNHEY, CDR2 SVGEGT. The ends lost 8 bases at V and 5 bases at J; junction bases unmatched: 18. The CDR3 is 16 residues long.

At least ten counts were recorded for this clone. Other DNA sequences within the sample encode an identical CDR3. The J gene is TRBJ2-1, the V gene TRBV10-3; 11 bases line up with TRBD2. V lost 7 bases, J lost 0 bases, and 2 bases stayed unmatched. Per the germline V gene, CDR1 is ENHRY and CDR2 is SYGVKD. CDR3 length: 15 residues. The CDR3 here is CAIKGTSGSYNEQFF. The CDR3 DNA reads as TGTGCCATCAAGGGGACTAGCGGCTCCTACAATGAGCAGTTCTTC.

This clone was detected only a few times. The chain has TRBV13 and TRBJ2-1, with 12 bases matching TRBD2. Trimming removed 5 bases from V and 5 bases from J; junction bases left unmatched: 7. Germline CDR1 reads PRHDT; CDR2 reads FYEKMQ (reference sequence). The CDR3 totals 16 residues. The DNA of the CDR3 is TGTGCCAGCAGCCCCTGGACTAGCGGGACGAACAATGAGCAGTTCTTC. Translation gives CASSPWTSGTNNEQFF.

The chain uses TRBV20-1 and TRBJ2-7; maybe TRBD2 (5 bases). CDR1 DFQATT and CDR2 SNEGSKA come from the germline V gene (reference sequence). V was clipped by 0 bases and J by 8 bases, with 14 bases between them. This CDR3 comprises 13 residues. CDR3 sequence reads: CSAREQERRKQYF. DNA of the CDR3: TGCAGTGCTAGAGAGCAGGAGCGGAGAAAGCAGTACTTC.